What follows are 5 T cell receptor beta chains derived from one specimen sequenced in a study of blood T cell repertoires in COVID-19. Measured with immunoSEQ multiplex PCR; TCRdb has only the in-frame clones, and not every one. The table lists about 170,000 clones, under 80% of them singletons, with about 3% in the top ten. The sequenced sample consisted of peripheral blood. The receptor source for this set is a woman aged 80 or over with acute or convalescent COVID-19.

CDR3 DNA sequence: TGTGCCAGCAGTTCGAATAGCGTAGGGAACTATGGCTACACCTTC. Residues: CASSSNSVGNYGYTF. V and J are TRBV27 and TRBJ1-2, with unresolved D. This CDR3 is 15 amino acids long. Germline V gene data show CDR1 as MNHEY and CDR2 as SMNVEV (reference sequence). Between the trimmed V and J ends, which lost 4 bases and 2 bases, there was a span of 14 bases.

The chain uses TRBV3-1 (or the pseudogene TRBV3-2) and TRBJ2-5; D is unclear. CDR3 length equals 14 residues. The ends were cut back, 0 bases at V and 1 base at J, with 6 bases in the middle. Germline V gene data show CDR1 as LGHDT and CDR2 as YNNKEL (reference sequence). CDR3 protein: CASSQDTAQETQYF. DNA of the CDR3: TGTGCCAGCAGCCAAGATACAGCCCAAGAGACCCAGTACTTC.

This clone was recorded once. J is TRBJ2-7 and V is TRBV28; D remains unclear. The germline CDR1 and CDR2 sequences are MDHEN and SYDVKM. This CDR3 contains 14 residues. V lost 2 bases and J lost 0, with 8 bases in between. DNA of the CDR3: TGTGCCAGCAGTTTAGGGCTGAGCTCCTACGAGCAGTACTTC. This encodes CASSLGLSSYEQYF. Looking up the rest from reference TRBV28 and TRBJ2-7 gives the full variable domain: DVKVTQSSRYLVKRTGEKVFLECVQDMDHENMFWYRQDPGLGLRLIYFSYDVKMKEKGDIPEGYSVSREKKERFSLILESASTNQTSMYLCASSLGLSSYEQYFGPGTRLTVT.

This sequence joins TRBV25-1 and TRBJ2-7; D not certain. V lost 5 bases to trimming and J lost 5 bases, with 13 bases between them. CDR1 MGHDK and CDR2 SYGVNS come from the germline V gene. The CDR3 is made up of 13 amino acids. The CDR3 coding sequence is TGTGCCAGCAGTCCCTTTGATGGGCACGAGCAGTACTTC. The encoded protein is CASSPFDGHEQYF.

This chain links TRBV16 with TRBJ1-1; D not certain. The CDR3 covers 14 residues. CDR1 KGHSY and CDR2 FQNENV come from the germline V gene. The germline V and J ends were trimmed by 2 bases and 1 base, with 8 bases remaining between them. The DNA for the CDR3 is TGTGCCAGCAGCCAAATCACAAAGAACACTGAAGCTTTCTTT. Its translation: CASSQITKNTEAFF.